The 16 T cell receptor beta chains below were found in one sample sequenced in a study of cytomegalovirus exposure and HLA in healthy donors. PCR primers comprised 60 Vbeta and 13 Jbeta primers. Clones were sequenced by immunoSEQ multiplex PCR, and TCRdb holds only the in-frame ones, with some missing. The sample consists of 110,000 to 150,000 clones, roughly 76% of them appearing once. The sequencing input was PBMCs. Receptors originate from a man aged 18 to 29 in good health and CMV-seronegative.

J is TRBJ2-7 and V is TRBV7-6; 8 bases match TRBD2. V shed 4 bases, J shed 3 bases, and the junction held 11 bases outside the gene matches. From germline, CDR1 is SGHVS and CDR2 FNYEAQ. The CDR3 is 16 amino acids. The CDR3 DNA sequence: TGTGCCAGCAGCTCGGGGGGGGCTAGCGGGCTCTACGAGCAGTACTTC. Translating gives CASSSGGASGLYEQYF.

The CDR3 here is CASQGTSGSMWETQYF. CDR3 nucleotides: TGTGCCAGTCAAGGGACTAGCGGGAGTATGTGGGAGACCCAGTACTTC. The V gene is TRBV11-2, the J gene TRBJ2-5; TRBD2 agrees at 14 bases. The CDR3 loop spans 16 amino acids. Germline assignment: CDR1 SGHAT and CDR2 FQNNGV. V shed 9 bases, J shed 5 bases, and the junction held 11 bases outside the gene matches.

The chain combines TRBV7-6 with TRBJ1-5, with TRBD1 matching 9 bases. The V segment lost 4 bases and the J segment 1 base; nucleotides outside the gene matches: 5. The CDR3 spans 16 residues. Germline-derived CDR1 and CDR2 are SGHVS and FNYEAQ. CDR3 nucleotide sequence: TGTGCCAGCAGCTACGGGACAGGGTTGAGCAATCAGCCCCAGCATTTT. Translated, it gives CASSYGTGLSNQPQHF. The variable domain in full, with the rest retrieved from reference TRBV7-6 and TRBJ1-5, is GAGVSQSPRYKVTKRGQDVALRCDPISGHVSLYWYRQALGQGPEFLTYFNYEAQQDKSGLPNDRFSAERPEGSISTLTIQRTEQRDSAMYRCASSYGTGLSNQPQHFGDGTRLSIL.

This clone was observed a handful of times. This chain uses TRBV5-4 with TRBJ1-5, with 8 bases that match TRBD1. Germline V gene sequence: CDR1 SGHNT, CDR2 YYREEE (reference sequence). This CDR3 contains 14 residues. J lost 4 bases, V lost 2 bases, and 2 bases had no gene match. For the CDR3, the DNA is TGTGCCAGCAGCTTACAGGGGGGGAATCAGCCCCAGCATTTT. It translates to CASSLQGGNQPQHF.

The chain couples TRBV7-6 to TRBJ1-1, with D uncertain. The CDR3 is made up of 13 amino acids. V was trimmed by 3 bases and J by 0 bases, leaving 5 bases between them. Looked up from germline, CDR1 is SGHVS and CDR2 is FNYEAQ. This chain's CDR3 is CASSFGMNTEAFF. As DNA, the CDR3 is TGTGCCAGCAGCTTCGGTATGAACACTGAAGCTTTCTTT.

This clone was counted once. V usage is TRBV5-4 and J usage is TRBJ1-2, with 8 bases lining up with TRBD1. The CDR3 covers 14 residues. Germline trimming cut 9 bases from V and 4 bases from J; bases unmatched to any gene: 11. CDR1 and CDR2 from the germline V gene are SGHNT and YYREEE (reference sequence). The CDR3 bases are TGTGCCATCAGGACAGGGCGAATTGGCTATGGCTACACCTTC. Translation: CAIRTGRIGYGYTF.

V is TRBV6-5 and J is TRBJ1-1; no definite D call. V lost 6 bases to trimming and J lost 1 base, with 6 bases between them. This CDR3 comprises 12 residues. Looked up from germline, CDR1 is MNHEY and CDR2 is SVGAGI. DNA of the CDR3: TGTGCCAGCAGAGCGGAGAACACTGAAGCTTTCTTT. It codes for CASRAENTEAFF.

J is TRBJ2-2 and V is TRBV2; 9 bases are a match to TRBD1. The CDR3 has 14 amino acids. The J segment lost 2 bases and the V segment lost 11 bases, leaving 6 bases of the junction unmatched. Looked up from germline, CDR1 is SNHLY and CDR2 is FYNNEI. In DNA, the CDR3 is TGTGCCTCAGGACAGGGGCGAAACACCGGGGAGCTGTTTTTT. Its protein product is CASGQGRNTGELFF. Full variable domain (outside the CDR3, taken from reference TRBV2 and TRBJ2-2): EPEVTQTPSHQVTQMGQEVILRCVPISNHLYFYWYRQILGQKVEFLVSFYNNEISEKSEIFDDQFSVERPDGSNFTLKIRSTKLEDSAMYFCASGQGRNTGELFFGEGSRLTVL.

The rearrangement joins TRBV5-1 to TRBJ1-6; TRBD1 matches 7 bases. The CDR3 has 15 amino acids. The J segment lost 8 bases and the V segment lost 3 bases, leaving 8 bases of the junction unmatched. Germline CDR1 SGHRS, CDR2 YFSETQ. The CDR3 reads CASSYRQGRYSPLHF. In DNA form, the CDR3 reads TGCGCCAGCAGCTATCGACAGGGCCGGTATTCACCCCTCCACTTT.

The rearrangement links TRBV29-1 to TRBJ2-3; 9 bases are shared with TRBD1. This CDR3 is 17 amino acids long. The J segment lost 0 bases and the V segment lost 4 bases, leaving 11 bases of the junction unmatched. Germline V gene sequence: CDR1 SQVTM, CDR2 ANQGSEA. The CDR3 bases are TGCAGCGTTGTGGGGATGGCGACAGGGGGAAGCACAGATACGCAGTATTTT. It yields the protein CSVVGMATGGSTDTQYF.

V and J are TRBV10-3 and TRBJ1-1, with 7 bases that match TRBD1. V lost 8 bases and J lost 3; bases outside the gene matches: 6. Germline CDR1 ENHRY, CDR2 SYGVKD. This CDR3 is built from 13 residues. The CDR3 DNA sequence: TGTGCCATCTACCGGGACAGTGACACTGAAGCTTTCTTT. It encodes CAIYRDSDTEAFF.

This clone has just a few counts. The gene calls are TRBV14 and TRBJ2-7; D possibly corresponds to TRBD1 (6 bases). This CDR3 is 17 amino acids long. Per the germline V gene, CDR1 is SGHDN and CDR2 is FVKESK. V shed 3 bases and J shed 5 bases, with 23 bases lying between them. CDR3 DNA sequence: TGTGCCAGCAGCCACCCATTATTGGGGGCCTTTTCCCACGAGCAGTACTTC. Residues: CASSHPLLGAFSHEQYF.

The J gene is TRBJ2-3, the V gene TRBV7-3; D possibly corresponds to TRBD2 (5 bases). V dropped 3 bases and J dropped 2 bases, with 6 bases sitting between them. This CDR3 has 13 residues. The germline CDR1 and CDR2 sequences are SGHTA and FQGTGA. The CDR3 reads CASSLEDTDTQYF. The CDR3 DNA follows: TGTGCCAGCAGCTTGGAGGACACAGATACGCAGTATTTT.

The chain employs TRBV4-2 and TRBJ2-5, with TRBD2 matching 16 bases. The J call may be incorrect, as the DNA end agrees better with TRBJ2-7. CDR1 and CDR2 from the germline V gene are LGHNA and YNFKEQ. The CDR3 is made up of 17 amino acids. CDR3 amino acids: CASSQEGLAGGPYEQYF. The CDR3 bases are TGTGCCAGCAGCCAAGAGGGACTAGCGGGAGGGCCTTACGAGCAGTACTTC.

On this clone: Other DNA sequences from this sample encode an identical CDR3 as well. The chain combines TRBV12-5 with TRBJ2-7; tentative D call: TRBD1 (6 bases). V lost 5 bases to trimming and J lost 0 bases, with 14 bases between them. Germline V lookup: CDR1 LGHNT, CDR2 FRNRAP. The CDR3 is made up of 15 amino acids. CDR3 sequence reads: CASGPRGAYSYEQYF. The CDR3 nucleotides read TGTGCTAGTGGTCCCAGGGGCGCCTACTCCTACGAGCAGTACTTC.

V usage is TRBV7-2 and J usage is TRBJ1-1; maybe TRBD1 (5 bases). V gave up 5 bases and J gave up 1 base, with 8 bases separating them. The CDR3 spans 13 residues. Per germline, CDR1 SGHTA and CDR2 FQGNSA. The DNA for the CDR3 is TGTGCCAGCAGCCACGACAGGAACACTGAAGCTTTCTTT. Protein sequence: CASSHDRNTEAFF.